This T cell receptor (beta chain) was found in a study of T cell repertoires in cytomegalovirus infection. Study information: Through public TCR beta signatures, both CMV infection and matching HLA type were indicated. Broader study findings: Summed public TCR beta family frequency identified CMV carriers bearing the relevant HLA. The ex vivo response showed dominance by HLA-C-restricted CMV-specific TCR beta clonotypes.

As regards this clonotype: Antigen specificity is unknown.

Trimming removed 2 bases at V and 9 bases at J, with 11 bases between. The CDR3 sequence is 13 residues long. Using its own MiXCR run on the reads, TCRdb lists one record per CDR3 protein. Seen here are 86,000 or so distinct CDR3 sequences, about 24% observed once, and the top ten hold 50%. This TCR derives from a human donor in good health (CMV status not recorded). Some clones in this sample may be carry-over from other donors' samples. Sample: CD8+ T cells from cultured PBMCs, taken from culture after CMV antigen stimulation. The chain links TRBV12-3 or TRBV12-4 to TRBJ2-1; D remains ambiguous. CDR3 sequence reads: CASSLPLFGEQFF. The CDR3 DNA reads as TGTGCCAGCAGTTTACCCCTATTCGGTGAGCAGTTCTTC.